The T cell receptor beta chain under discussion was sequenced for a study of beta chain features in type 1 diabetes. Findings and caveats of the study: In comparison with healthy donors, patients had naive, central memory and Treg TCRB repertoires that appeared more similar. PCR could preferentially amplify shorter templates, alike in patients and controls. Reduced insertions and increased deletions marked VDJ junctions in type 1 diabetes patients. Within each of all four CD4+ subsets, Type 1 diabetes patients had TCRB CDR3s that were moderately but significantly shorter.

Germline V lookup: CDR1 SEHNR, CDR2 FQNEAQ (reference sequence). The V gene lost 0 bases and the J gene lost 5 bases, with 10 bases spanning the gap. This CDR3 region has 14 residues. Expressed TCRB transcripts were sequenced because the isolated RNA had all been reverse transcribed beforehand. Only in-frame clones appear in the TCRdb table, and some are missing; sequencing was by immunoSEQ multiplex PCR. The sample has about 260,000 clones, about 24% seen once. This clone turned up a few times. As yet, its antigen is unknown. Blood was drawn once from each donor into heparinised tubes. The draws averaged about 110 mL.

This sequence was found in a woman between 25 and 40 years old with type 1 diabetes. The chain has TRBV7-9 and TRBJ1-1; the D is unclear. Sequenced: naive CD4+ T cells from blood. The CDR3 is CASSLASGRTEAFF. The CDR3 DNA reads as TGTGCCAGCAGCTTAGCCTCCGGGAGGACTGAAGCTTTCTTT.